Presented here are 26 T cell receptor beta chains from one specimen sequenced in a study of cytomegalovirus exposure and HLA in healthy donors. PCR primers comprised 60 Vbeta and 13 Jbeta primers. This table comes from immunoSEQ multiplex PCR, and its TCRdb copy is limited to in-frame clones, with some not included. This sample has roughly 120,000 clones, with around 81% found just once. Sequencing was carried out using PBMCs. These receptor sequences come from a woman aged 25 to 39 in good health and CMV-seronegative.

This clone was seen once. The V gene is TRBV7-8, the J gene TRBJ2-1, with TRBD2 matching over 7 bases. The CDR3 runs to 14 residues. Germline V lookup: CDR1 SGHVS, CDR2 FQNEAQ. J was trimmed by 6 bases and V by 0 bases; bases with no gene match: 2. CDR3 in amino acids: CASSLAGGPNEQFF. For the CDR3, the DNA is TGTGCCAGCAGCTTAGCGGGAGGGCCCAATGAGCAGTTCTTC. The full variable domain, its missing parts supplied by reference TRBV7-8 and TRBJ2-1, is GAGVSQSPRYKVAKRGQDVALRCDPISGHVSLFWYQQALGQGPEFLTYFQNEAQLDKSGLPSDRFFAERPEGSVSTLKIQRTQQEDSAVYLCASSLAGGPNEQFFGPGTRLTVL.

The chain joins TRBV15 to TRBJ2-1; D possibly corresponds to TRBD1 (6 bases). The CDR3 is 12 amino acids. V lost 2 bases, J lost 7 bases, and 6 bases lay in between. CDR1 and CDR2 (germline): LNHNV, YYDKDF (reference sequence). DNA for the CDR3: TGTGCCACCAGCAGACAGGGGAATGAGCAGTTCTTC. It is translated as CATSRQGNEQFF.

The CDR3 here is CASSFSRDTQYF. DNA for the CDR3: TGTGCCAGCAGCTTCTCGCGGGATACGCAGTATTTT. This chain links TRBV7-2 with TRBJ2-3, with D hard to call. Trimming pared 3 bases from V and 6 bases from J, leaving 7 bases between. CDR1 is SGHTA, CDR2 FQGNSA, per germline. The CDR3 is 12 residues long.

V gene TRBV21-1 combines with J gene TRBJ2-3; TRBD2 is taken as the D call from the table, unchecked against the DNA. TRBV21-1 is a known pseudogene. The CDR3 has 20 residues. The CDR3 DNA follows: TGTGCCAGCAGCAATCGGGCGGGACTAGCGTTCCCAACTAGCACAGATACGCAGTATTTT. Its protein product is CASSNRAGLAFPTSTDTQYF.

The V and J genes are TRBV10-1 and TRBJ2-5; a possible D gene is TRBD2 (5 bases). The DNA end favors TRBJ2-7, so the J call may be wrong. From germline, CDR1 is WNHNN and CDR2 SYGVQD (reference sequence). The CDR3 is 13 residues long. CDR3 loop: CASAPTGSAEQYF. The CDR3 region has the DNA TGCGCCAGCGCGCCTACGGGATCGGCCGAGCAGTACTTC.

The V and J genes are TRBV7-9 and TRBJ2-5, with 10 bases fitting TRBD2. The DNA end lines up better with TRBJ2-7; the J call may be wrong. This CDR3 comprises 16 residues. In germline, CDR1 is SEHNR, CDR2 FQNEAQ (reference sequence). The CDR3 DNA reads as TGTGCCAGCAGCCCTCAACTAGCGGGACCGATCTACGAGCAGTACTTC. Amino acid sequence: CASSPQLAGPIYEQYF.

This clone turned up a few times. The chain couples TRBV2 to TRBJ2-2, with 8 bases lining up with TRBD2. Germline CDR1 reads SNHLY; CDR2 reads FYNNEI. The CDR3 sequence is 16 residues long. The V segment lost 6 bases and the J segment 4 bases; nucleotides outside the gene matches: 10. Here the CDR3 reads CASRAIAGTATGELFF. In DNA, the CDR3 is TGTGCCAGCAGGGCAATAGCGGGAACCGCCACCGGGGAGCTGTTTTTT.

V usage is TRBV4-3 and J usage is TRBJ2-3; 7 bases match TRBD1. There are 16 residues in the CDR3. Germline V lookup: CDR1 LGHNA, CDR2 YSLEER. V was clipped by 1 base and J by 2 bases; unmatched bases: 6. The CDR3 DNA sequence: TGCGCCAGCAGCCAAGTCACAGGGGCCCCCACAGATACGCAGTATTTT. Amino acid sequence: CASSQVTGAPTDTQYF.

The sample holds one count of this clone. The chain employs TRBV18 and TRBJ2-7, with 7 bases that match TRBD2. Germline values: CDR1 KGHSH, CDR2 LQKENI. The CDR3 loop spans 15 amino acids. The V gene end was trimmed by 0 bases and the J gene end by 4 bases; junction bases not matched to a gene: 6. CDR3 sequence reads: CASSPPGRGKYEQYF. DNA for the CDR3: TGTGCCAGCTCACCACCGGGGAGGGGAAAATACGAGCAGTACTTC.

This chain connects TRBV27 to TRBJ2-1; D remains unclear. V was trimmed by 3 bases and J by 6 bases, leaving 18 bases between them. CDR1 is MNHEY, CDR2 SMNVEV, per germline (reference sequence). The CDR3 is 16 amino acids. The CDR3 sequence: CASSFLHPSGSNEQFF. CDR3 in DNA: TGTGCCAGCAGTTTCCTCCACCCCTCAGGCTCCAATGAGCAGTTCTTC.

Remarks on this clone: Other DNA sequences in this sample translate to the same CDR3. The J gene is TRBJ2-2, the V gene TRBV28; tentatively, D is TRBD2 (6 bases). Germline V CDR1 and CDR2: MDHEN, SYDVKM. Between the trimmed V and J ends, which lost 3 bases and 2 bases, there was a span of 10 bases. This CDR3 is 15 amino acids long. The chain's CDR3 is CASSFRLDNTGELFF. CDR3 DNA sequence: TGTGCCAGCAGTTTTAGACTAGATAACACCGGGGAGCTGTTTTTT.

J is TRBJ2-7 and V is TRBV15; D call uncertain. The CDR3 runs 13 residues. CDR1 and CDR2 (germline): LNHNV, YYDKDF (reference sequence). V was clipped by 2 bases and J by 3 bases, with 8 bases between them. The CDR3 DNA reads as TGTGCCACCAGCAGAAGACAAAACTACGAGCAGTACTTC. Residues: CATSRRQNYEQYF.

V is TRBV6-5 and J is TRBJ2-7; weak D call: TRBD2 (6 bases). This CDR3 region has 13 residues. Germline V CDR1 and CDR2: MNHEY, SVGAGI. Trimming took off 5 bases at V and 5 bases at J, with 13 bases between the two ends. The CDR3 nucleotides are TGTGCCAGCAGTACGACTAGGGTAAACGAGCAGTACTTC. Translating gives CASSTTRVNEQYF.

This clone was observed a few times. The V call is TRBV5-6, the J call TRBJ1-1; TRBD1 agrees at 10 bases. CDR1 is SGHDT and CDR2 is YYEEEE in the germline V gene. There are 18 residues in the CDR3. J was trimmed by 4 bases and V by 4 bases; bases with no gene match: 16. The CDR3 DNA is TGTGCCAGCAGCGTTAGAGGGTGGGGTCGACAGGGGGCCACTGAAGCTTTCTTT. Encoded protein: CASSVRGWGRQGATEAFF.

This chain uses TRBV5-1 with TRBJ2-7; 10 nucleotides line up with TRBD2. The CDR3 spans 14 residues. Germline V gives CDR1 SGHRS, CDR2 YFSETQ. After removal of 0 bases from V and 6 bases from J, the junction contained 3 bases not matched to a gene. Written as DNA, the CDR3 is TGCGCCAGCAGCTTGGCTATAGCGGGAGGCGAGCAGTACTTC. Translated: CASSLAIAGGEQYF.

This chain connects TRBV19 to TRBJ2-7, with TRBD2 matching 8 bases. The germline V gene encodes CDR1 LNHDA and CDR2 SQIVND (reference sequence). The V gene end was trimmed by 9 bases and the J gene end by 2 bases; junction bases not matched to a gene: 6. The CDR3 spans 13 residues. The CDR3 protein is CASGGAKTYEQYF. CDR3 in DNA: TGTGCCAGCGGGGGGGCCAAAACCTACGAGCAGTACTTC.

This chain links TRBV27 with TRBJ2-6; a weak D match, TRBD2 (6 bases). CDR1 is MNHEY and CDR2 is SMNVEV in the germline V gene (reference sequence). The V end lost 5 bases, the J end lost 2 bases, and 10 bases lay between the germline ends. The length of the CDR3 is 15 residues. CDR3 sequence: CASSPGRTGANVLTF. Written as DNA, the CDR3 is TGTGCCAGCAGTCCTGGGAGGACTGGGGCCAACGTCCTGACTTTC.

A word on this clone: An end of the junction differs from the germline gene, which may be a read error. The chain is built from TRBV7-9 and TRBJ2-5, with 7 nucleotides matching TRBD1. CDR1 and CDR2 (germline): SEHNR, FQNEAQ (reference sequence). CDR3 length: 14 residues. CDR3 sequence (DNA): TGTTCCAGCAGCCCTTGGGGACAGCAAGAGACCCAGTACTTC. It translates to CSSSPWGQQETQYF.

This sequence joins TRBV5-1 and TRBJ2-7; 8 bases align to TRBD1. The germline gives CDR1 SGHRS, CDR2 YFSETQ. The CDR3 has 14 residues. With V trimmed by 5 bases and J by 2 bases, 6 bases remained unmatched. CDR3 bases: TGCGCCAGCAGGGACAGGGAGGAAACCTACGAGCAGTACTTC. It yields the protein CASRDREETYEQYF.

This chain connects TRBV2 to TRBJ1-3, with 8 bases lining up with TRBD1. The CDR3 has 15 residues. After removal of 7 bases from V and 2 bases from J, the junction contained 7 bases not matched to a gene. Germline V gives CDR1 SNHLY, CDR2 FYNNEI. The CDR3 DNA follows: TGTGCCAGCACTCCGGACAGGGTGGCTGGAAACACCATATATTTT. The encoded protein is CASTPDRVAGNTIYF.

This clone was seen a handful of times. The CDR3 loop reads CASSIGTELSNQPQHF. DNA of the CDR3: TGTGCCAGTAGTATCGGGACAGAACTCAGCAATCAGCCCCAGCATTTT. The V and J genes are TRBV19 and TRBJ1-5, with 7 bases aligning to TRBD1. Germline V gene lookup returns CDR1 LNHDA and CDR2 SQIVND (reference sequence). J lost 1 base, V lost 3 bases, and 6 bases had no gene match. The CDR3 loop spans 16 amino acids.

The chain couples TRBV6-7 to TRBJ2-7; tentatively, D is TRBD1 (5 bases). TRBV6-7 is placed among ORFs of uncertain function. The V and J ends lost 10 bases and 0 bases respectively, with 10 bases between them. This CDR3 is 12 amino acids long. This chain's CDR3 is CATPTVSYEQYF. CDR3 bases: TGTGCCACTCCGACAGTCTCCTACGAGCAGTACTTC.

The chain's CDR3 is CSVDSGNTDTQYF. CDR3 DNA: TGCAGCGTTGATAGCGGAAACACAGATACGCAGTATTTT. The chain uses TRBV29-1 and TRBJ2-3, with D possibly being TRBD2 (6 bases). V lost 3 bases and J lost 2, with 9 bases in between. The CDR3 has 13 amino acids. Germline V gives CDR1 SQVTM, CDR2 ANQGSEA.

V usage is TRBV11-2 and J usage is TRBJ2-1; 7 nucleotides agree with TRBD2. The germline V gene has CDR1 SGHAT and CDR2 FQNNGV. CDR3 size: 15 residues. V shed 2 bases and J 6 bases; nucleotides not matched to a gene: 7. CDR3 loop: CASSLWREFFNEQFF. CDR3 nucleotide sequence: TGTGCCAGCAGCTTATGGCGGGAGTTTTTCAATGAGCAGTTCTTC.

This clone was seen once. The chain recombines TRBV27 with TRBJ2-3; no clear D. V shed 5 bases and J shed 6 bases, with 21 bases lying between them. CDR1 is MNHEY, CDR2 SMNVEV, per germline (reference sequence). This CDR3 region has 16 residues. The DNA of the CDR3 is TGTGCCAGCAGTCCTTACATCGGGTTCTCTTCTGATACGCAGTATTTT. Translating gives CASSPYIGFSSDTQYF.

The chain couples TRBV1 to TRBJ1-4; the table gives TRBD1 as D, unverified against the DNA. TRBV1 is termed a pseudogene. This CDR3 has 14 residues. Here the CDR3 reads CTSSRQGFFEKLFF. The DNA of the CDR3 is TGCACCAGCAGCCGACAGGGGTTTTTTGAAAAACTGTTTTTT.